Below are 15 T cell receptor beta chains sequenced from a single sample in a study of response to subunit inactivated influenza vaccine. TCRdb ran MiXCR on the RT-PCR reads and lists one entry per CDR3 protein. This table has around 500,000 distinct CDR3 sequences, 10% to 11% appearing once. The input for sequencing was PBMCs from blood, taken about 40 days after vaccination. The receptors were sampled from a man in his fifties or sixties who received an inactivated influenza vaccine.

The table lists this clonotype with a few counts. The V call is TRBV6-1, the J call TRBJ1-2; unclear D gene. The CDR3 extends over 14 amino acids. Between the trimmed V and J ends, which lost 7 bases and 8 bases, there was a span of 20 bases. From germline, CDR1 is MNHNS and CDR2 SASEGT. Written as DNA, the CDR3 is TGTGCCAGCAAACTAAGGCCGACCGGGAGCGGCTACACCTTC. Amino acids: CASKLRPTGSGYTF.

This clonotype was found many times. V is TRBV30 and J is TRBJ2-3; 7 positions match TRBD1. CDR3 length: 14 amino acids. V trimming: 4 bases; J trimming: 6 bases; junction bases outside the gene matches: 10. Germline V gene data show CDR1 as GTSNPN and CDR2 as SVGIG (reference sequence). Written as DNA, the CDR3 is TGTGCCTGGAAAGGGGGCGCTTTGGGTGATACGCAGTATTTT. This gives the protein CAWKGGALGDTQYF. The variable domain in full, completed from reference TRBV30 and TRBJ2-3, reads SQTIHQWPATLVQPVGSPLSLECTVEGTSNPNLYWYRQAAGRGLQLLFYSVGIGQISSEVPQNLSASRPQDRQFILSSKKLLLSDSGFYLCAWKGGALGDTQYFGPGTRLTVL.

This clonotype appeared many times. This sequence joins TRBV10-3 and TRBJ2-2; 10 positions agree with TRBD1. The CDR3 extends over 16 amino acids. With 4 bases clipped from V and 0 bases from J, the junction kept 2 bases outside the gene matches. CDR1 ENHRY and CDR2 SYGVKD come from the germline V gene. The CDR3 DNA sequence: TGTGCCATCAGTGCTGGGACAGGGGCGAACACCGGGGAGCTGTTTTTT. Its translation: CAISAGTGANTGELFF.

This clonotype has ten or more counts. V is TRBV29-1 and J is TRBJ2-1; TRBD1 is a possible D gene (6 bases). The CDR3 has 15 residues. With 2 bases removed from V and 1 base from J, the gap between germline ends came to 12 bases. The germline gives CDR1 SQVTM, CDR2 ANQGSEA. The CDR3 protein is CSVETGTFSYNEQFF. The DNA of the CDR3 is TGCAGCGTTGAAACCGGGACATTTTCCTACAATGAGCAGTTCTTC.

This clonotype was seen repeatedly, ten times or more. The CDR3 coding sequence is TGTGCCAGCAGCCCCCATGGGACTAGCATTTCCTACGAGCAGTACTTC. The encoded protein is CASSPHGTSISYEQYF. This rearrangement joins TRBV12-3 or TRBV12-4 to TRBJ2-7; TRBD2 aligns across 9 bases. V dropped 6 bases and J dropped 1; count of bases not matched to a gene: 10. The CDR3 runs to 16 residues.

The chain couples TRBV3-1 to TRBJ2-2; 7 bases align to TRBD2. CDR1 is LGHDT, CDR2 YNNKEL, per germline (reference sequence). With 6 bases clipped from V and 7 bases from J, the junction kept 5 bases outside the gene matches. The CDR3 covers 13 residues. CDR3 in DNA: TGTGCCAGCAGGGGAGGGACCGGCGGGGAGCTGTTTTTT. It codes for CASRGGTGGELFF.

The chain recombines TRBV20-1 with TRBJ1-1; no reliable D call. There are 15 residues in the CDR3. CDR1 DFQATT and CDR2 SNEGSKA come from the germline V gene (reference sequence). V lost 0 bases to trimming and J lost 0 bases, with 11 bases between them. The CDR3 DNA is TGCAGTGCTAGAGATCGGACGAGAATGAACACTGAAGCTTTCTTT. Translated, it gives CSARDRTRMNTEAFF.

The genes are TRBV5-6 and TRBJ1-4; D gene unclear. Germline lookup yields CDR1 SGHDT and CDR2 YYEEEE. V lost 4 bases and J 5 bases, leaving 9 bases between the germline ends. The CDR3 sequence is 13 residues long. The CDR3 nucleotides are TGTGCCAGCAGCGTCGGAGGGAATGAAAAACTGTTTTTT. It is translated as CASSVGGNEKLFF.

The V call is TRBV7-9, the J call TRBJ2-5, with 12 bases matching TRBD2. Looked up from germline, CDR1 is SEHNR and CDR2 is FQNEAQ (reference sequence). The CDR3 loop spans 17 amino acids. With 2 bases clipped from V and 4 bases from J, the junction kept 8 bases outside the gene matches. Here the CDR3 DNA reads TGTGCCAGCAGCTTATCAAAGCGACTAGCGGGAGTAGAGACCCAGTACTTC. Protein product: CASSLSKRLAGVETQYF.

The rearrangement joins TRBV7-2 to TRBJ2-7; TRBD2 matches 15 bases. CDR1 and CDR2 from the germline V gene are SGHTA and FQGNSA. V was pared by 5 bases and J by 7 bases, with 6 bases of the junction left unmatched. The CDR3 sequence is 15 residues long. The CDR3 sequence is CASSTRTSGGGEQYF. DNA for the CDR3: TGTGCCAGCAGCACCCGGACTAGCGGGGGGGGGGAGCAGTACTTC.

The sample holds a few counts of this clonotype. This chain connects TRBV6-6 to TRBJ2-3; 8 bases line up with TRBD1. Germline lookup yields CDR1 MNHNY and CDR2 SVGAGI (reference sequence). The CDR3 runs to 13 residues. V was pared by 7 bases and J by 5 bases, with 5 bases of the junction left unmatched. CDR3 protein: CASTQTGGDTQYF. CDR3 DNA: TGTGCCAGCACACAAACAGGGGGAGATACGCAGTATTTT.

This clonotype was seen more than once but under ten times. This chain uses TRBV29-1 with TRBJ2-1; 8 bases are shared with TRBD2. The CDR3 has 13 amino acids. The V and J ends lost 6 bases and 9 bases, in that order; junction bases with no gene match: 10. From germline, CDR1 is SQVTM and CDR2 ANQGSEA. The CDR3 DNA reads TGCAGCGTGGACAGCGGGAGTTCATTTGAGCAGTTCTTC. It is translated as CSVDSGSSFEQFF.

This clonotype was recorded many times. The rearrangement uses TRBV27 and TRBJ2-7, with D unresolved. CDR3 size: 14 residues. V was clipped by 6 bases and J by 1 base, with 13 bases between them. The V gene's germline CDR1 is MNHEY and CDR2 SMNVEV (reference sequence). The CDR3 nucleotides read TGTGCCAGCAGAACAGCCCCATCTTCCTACGAGCAGTACTTC. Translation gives CASRTAPSSYEQYF.

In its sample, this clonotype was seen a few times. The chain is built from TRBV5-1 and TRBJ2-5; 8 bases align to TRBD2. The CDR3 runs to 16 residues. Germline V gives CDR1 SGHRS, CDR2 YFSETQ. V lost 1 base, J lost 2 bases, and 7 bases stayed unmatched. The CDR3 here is CASSLSGTRLQETQYF. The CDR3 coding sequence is TGCGCCAGCAGCTTGTCCGGGACTAGACTTCAAGAGACCCAGTACTTC.

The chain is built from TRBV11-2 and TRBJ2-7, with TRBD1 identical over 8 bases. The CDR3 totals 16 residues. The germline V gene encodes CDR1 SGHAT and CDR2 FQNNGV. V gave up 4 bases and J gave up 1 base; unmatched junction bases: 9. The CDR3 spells CASSSRSGGPSYEQYF. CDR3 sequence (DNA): TGTGCCAGCAGCTCCCGATCAGGGGGCCCTTCCTACGAGCAGTACTTC.